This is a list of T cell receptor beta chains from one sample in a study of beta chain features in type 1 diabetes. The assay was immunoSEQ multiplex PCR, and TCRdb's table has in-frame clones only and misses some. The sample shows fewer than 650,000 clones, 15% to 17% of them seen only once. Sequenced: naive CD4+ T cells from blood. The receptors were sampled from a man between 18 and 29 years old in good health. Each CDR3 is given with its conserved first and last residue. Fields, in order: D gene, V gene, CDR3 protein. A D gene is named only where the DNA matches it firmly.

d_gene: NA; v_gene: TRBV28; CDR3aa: CASNLRGGSSYEQYF
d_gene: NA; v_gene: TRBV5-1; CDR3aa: CASRARTPKENNEQFF
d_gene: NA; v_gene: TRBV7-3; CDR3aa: CASSLGMIDTQYF
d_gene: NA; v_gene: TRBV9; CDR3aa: CASSVVCYQPQHF
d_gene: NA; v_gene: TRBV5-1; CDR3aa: CASSLGRSSYEQYF
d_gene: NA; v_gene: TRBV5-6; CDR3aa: CASSLVPEGETQYF
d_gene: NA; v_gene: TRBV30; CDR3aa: CAWSRGIKETQYF
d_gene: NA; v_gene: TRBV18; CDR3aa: CASSPLGEQYF
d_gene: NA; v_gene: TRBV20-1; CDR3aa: CSASAAFF
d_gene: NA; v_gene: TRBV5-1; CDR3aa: CASSLGDNQETQYF
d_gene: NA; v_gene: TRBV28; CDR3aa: CASRTVNTEAFF
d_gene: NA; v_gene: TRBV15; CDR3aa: CATSRDFRGFEKLFF
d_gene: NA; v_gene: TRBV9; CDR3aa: CASSVVQSLSGNTIYF
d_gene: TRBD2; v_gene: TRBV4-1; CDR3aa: CASHPPGTSGGADTQYF
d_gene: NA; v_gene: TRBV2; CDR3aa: CASSEGQNKLRAFF
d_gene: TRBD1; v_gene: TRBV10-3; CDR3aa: CAISEGGQGSNQPQHF
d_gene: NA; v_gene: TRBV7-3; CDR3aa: CASSLRMNTEAFF
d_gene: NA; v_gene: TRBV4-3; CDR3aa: CASSINRIYEQYF
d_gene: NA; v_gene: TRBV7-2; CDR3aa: CASSLVGGVDTQYF
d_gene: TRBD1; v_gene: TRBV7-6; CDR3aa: CASSLGDSTSGNTIYF
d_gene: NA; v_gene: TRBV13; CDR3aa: CASSLGGVKNIQYF
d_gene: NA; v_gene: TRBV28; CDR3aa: CASSEYEQYF
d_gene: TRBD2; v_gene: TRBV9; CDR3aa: CASSPPAGVIENEQFF
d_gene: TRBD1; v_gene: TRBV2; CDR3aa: CASSEELTGYDTQYF
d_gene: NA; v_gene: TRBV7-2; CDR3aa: CASSLARDLTDTQYF
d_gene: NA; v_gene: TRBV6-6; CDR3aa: CASGLGTRNTYEQYF
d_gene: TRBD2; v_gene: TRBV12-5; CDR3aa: CASGLVLGLELGEQFF
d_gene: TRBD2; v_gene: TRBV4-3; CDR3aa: CASSQDWPSGRAQETQYF
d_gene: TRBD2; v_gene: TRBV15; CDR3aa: CATSRDLLAANTGELFF
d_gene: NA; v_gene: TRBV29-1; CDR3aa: CSAGGGRANTEAFF
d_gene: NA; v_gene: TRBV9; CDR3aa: CASSGRASTDTQYF
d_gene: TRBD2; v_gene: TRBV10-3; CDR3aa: CATSGGDIQYF
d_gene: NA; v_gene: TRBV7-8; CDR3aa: CASSFRRLETQYF
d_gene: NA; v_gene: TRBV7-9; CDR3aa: CASSFSGDTQYF
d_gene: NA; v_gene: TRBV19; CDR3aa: CASSMGRQASYEQYF
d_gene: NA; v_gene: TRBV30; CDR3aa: CAWSVQGHQPQHF
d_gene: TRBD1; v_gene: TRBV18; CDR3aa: CASSPQTGPYEQFF
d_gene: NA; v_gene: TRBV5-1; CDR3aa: CASRRTAGVMNEQFF
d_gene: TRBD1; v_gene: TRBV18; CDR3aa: CASSPLGTGAAVTEAFF
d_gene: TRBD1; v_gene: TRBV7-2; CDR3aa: CASSPRTGADTQYF
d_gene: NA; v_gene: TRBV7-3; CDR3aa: CASSFQPNTEQFF
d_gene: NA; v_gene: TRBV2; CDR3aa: CASSAFGEQYF
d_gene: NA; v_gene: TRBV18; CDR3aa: CASSPPSRSYEQYF
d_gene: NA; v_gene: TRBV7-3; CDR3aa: CASSEQGNTEAFF
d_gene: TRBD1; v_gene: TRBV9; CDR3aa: CASSGTGTGAHEQYF
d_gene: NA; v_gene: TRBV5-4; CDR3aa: CASSFSGANQPQHF
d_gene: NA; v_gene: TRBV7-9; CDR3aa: CASSLARESGNEQFF
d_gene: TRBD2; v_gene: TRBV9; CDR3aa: CASSLGLAGGQETQYF
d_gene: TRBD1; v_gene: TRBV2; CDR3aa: CASRRQGQPQHF
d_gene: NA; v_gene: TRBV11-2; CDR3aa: CASSSSQGSGELFF
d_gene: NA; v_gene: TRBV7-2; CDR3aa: CASSPRNEQFF